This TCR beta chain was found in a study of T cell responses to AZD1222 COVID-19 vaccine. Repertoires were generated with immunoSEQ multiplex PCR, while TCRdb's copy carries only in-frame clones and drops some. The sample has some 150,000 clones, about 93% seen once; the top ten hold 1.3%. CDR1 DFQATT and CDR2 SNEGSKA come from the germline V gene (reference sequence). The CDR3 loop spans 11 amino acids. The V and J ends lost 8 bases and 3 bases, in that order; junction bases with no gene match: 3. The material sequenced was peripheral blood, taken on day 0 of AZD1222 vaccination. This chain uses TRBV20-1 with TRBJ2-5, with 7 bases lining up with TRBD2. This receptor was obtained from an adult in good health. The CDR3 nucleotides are TGCAGTAGCGGGACCGAAGAGACCCAGTACTTC. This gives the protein CSSGTEETQYF.